This T cell receptor beta chain was documented in a study of blood T cell repertoires in COVID-19. For the study at large: The cDNA or gDNA used as material had been derived from T cells, B-cell-depleted T cells, or PBMCs.

Clones were read by immunoSEQ multiplex PCR, and TCRdb kept only the in-frame ones, dropping some. The top ten clones hold 0.95% to 1.5% of a sample with a few hundred thousand clones, about 83% of them seen once. The CDR3 is made up of 14 amino acids. Germline assignment: CDR1 GTSNPN and CDR2 SVGIG (reference sequence). V dropped 7 bases and J dropped 2; count of bases not matched to a gene: 6. The clonotype comes from a woman aged 25 to 39 with COVID-19, enrolled during active disease. The genes are TRBV30 and TRBJ1-5; TRBD1 matches at 9 bases. Sequences were obtained from peripheral blood. CDR3 nucleotides: TGTGCCTTACAGGGGGCAGGGGGCAATCAGCCCCAGCATTTT. It yields the protein CALQGAGGNQPQHF.